This entry features one TCR beta chain sequence. The target antigen is unknown. This entry belongs to a study of shared clonotypes between healthy human individuals. Turning to the study itself: Three CD4 naive, three CD4 memory, two CD8 naive and one CD8 memory plate were used per donor. Whole-study results and caveats: Incomplete sequencing of sorted subsets was indicated by rarefaction despite large depth. It was observed that roughly 4.8% of naive CD4 clonotypes were shared across four donors.

CDR1 LNHDA and CDR2 SQIVND come from the germline V gene (reference sequence). This CDR3 has 15 residues. The J segment lost 4 bases and the V segment lost 5 bases, leaving 8 bases of the junction unmatched. Naive-designated CD8 cells lacked CD45RO, were positively enriched for CCR7, and omitted terminally differentiated effector memory CD45RA+ cells. All donors were healthy HIV-negative adults lacking recent acute infections or vaccinations. Assay used: immunoSEQ multiplex PCR; TCRdb lists only in-frame clones, some missing. The sample has around 2.1 million clones; 90% to 95% are singletons. The TCR sequence derives from a man in his late teens or twenties in good health. Some clones in this sample may be carry-over from other donors' samples. The source material was naive CD8+ T cells from PBMCs. The gene calls are TRBV19 and TRBJ2-7, with 10 bases matching TRBD2. CDR3 residues: CASSSQAGGVYEQYF. CDR3 coding DNA: TGTGCCAGTAGTTCCCAAGCGGGAGGGGTGTACGAGCAGTACTTC.